The 2 T cell receptor beta chains below come from one sample, sequenced in a study of blood T cells in healthy people across ages. A second PCR of roughly 7 to 11 cycles used a sample-barcoded 5' primer and a J-beta primer mix. TCRdb reprocessed the 5' RACE reads with MiXCR, giving one entry per CDR3 protein. In the table there are 800,000 to 1,300,000 distinct CDR3 sequences, 20% to 25% of which are singletons. The same data also went into a second study, on T cells of mothers and their children.

Sequenced: blood. These receptors came from a girl aged 2 to 9 in good health.

This sequence joins TRBV21-1 and TRBJ2-5; TRBD1, the table's D call, lacks a check against the DNA. TRBV21-1 is deemed a pseudogene. The length of the CDR3 is 15 residues. CDR3 coding DNA: TGTGCCAGCAGCGCCCGGGGGACAGGGGCAGAGACCCAGTACTTC. Encoded protein: CASSARGTGAETQYF.

The V and J genes are TRBV5-1 and TRBJ2-5; TRBD2 is a possible D gene (5 bases). The germline V and J ends were trimmed by 2 bases and 3 bases, with 14 bases remaining between them. This CDR3 region has 15 residues. Germline lookup yields CDR1 SGHRS and CDR2 YFSETQ. The CDR3 nucleotides are TGCGCCAGCAGCTTTCTCTTTTCCGGGAAAGAGACCCAGTACTTC. It specifies CASSFLFSGKETQYF.